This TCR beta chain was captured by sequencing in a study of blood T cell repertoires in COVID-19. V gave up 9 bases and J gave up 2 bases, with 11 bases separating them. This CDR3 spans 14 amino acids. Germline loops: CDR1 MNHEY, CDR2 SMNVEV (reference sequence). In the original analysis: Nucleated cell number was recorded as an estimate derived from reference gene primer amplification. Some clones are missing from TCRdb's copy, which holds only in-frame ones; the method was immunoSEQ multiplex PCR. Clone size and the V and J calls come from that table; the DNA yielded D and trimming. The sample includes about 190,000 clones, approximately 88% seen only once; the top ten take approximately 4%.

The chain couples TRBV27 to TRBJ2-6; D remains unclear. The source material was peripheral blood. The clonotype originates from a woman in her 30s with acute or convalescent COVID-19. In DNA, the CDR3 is TGTGCCAGTGGTGGGCTTGCTGGGGCCAACGTCCTGACTTTC. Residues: CASGGLAGANVLTF.